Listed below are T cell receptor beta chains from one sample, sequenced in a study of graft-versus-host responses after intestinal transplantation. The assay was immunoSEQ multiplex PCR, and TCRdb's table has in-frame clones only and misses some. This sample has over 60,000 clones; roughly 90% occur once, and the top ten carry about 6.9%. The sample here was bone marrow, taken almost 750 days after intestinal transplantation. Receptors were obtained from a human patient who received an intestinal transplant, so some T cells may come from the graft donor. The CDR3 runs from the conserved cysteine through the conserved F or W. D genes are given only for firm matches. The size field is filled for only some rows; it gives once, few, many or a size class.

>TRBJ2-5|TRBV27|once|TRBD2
TGTGCCAGCAGTCCCCAAGCGGGGGCCCAAGAGACCCAGTACTTC
CASSPQAGAQETQYF
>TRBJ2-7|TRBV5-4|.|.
TGTGCCAGCAGCGTAGGTGGGAGCTCCTACGAGCAGTACTTC
CASSVGGSSYEQYF
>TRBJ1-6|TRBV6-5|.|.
TGTGCCAGCAGTCTGGGCCGCAGCCTTAATTCACCCCTCCACTTT
CASSLGRSLNSPLHF
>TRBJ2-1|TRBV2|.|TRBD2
TGTATTTGCGGGGGGTCCTACAATGAGCAGTTCTTC
CICGGSYNEQFF
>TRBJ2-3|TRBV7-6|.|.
TGTGCCAGCAGCCTCCGTATCGACCTGAGTTCAGATACGCAGTATTTT
CASSLRIDLSSDTQYF
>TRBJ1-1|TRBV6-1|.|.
TGTGCCAGCCCAGCTGAAGCTTTCTTT
CASPAEAFF
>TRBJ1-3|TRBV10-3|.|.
TGTGCCATCAGTGACGTCTGGGAAGGCACCATATATTTT
CAISDVWEGTIYF
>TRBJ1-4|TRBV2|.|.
TGTGCCAGCAGTGAAGAAACAGGCGAAAAACTGTTTTTT
CASSEETGEKLFF
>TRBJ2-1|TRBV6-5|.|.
TGTGCCAGCAGTTATCGACCCAACCATTACAATGAGCAGTTCTTC
CASSYRPNHYNEQFF
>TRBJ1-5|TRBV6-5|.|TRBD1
TGTGCCAGCACCTCCGGGACAGGGGATCAGCCCCAGCATTTT
CASTSGTGDQPQHF
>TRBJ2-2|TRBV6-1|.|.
TGTGCCAGCAGTGAATTCGGGACTGTAACCGGGGAGCTGTTTTTT
CASSEFGTVTGELFF
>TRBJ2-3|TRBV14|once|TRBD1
TGTGCCAGCAGCCAGGACACAGGGGGCGTGACAGATACGCAGTATTTT
CASSQDTGGVTDTQYF
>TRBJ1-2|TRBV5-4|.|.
TGTGCCAGCAGCCCACCCAGGAGGGGACGACGAGGCTACACCTTC
CASSPPRRGRRGYTF
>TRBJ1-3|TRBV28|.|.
TGTGCCAGCAGTCCCCCTGGGGGAAACACCATATATTTT
CASSPPGGNTIYF
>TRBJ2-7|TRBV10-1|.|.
TGCGCCAGCAGTGTTTCTGGGGGTCACGAGCAGTACTTC
CASSVSGGHEQYF
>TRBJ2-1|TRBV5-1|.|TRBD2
TGCGCCAGCAGCGCGGAACTAGCGGGAGGACCGAGCAATGAGCAGTTCTTC
CASSAELAGGPSNEQFF
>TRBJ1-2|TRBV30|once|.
TGTGCCTGGCAGGGTTCAAACTATGGCTACACCTTC
CAWQGSNYGYTF
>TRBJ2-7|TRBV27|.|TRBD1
TGTGCCAGCAGTCCGTTCCGGGACAGGGCGTACGAGCAGTACTTC
CASSPFRDRAYEQYF
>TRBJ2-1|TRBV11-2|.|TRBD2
TGTGCCAGCAGCTTAGGGGGACTAGCGGGGGAGGTCAATGAGCAGTTCTTC
CASSLGGLAGEVNEQFF
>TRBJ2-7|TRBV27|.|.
TGTGCCAGCAAACCAAGGGGGGACTCCTACGAGCAGTACTTC
CASKPRGDSYEQYF
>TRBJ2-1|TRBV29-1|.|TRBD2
TGCAGCGCTACTAGCGAGCGAGATAGCCGGGGATGGCAGTTCTTC
CSATSERDSRGWQFF
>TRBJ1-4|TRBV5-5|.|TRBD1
TGTGCCAGCAGCCTCGCCTTGGGACAGGGGGCTGATTTT
CASSLALGQGADF
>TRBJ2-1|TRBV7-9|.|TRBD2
TGTGCCAGCAGCCGACCGGGACTAGCTTCGAATGAGCAGTTCTTC
CASSRPGLASNEQFF
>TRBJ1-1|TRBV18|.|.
TGTGCCAGCTCACGAGGAGGGGTGAACACTGAAGCTTTCTTT
CASSRGGVNTEAFF
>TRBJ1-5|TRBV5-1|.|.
TGCGCCAGCAGCTTAGGGGGAATCCATCAGCCCCAGCATTTT
CASSLGGIHQPQHF
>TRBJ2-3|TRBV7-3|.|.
TGTGCCAGCAGCTTAGTCGGTAGCACAGATACGCAGTATTTT
CASSLVGSTDTQYF
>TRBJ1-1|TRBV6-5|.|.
TGTGCCAGCAGTAACGAGATGAACACTGAAGCTTTCTTT
CASSNEMNTEAFF
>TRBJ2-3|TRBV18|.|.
TGTGCCAGCTCTCCGGACCTATACACAGATACGCAGTATTTT
CASSPDLYTDTQYF
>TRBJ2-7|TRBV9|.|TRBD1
TGTGCCAGCAGCGTGGGACAGGAGCTCTACGAGCAGTACTTC
CASSVGQELYEQYF